The T cell receptor beta chain under discussion was sequenced for a study of spatial heterogeneity in lung cancer. Study in general: There were consistently more beta-chain sequences detected than alpha-chain sequences.

TCRdb ran MiXCR on the 5' RACE reads and lists one entry per CDR3 protein. The sample has some 55,000 distinct CDR3 sequences, 6.3% seen once. This CDR3 has 17 amino acids. J lost 1 base, V lost 1 base, and 6 bases had no gene match. This clonotype was seen ten or more times. As to time point: sample taken at primary tumor resection. Donation came from over 60 patients with untreated early-stage non-small cell lung cancer. Specimen: PBMCs, collected at surgery. The genes are TRBV12-3 or TRBV12-4 and TRBJ2-4; TRBD2 matches 8 bases. The source of this sequence is a female donor with early-stage non-small cell lung cancer. The CDR3, as DNA: TGTGCCAGCAGTTTAGTGGCGGGAGGAGAGGCCAAAAACATTCAGTACTTC. Its protein product is CASSLVAGGEAKNIQYF.